This T cell receptor beta chain was profiled in a study of blood T cell repertoires in COVID-19. Germline loops: CDR1 LNHDA, CDR2 SQIVND (reference sequence). The CDR3 sequence is 18 residues long. Trimming took off 6 bases at V and 5 bases at J, with 23 bases between the two ends. TCRdb's table, derived via immunoSEQ multiplex PCR, lists solely in-frame clones and lacks some. This table holds roughly 120,000 clones, approximately 80% found once. The chain employs TRBV19 and TRBJ1-6; maybe TRBD1 (6 bases). Sequenced input: peripheral blood. This clonotype was obtained from a woman aged 55-75 years with acute or convalescent COVID-19. CDR3 in amino acids: CASSKYFDRDTDNSPLHF. The CDR3 DNA follows: TGTGCCAGTAGCAAGTATTTCGACCGGGACACGGATAATTCACCCCTCCACTTT.